The 15 T cell receptor beta chains below were found in one sample sequenced in a study of blood T cell repertoires in COVID-19. TCRdb's copy holds only in-frame clones and misses some; the assay was immunoSEQ multiplex PCR. The table shows 310,000 or so clones, with 87% occurring only once. What was sequenced was PBMCs or T cells enriched from blood (not recorded which). The receptors stem from a young woman who had recovered from COVID-19.

The chain combines TRBV29-1 with TRBJ1-2; D is possibly TRBD1 (6 bases). In germline, CDR1 is SQVTM, CDR2 ANQGSEA. This CDR3 comprises 12 residues. V lost 2 bases and J lost 8, with 12 bases in between. In DNA, the CDR3 is TGCAGCGTTGAACCCAACAGGGACGGCTACACCTTC. Translation: CSVEPNRDGYTF.

The chain recombines TRBV2 with TRBJ2-1; D is undetermined. V gave up 9 bases and J gave up 4 bases, with 16 bases separating them. There are 14 residues in the CDR3. Germline lookup yields CDR1 SNHLY and CDR2 FYNNEI. The CDR3 spells CASTLGQLYNEQFF. The CDR3 DNA is TGTGCCAGTACATTGGGCCAATTGTACAATGAGCAGTTCTTC.

The chain couples TRBV28 to TRBJ1-1; D not certain. The CDR3 runs to 14 residues. Per the germline V gene, CDR1 is MDHEN and CDR2 is SYDVKM. With 5 bases removed from V and 4 bases from J, the gap between germline ends came to 14 bases. Written as DNA, the CDR3 is TGTGCCAGCAGTCCGGCGGAGGGAGGCACTGAAGCTTTCTTT. It translates to CASSPAEGGTEAFF.

This chain joins TRBV7-2 and TRBJ2-2, with D possibly TRBD2 on 6 matching bases. CDR1 SGHTA and CDR2 FQGNSA come from the germline V gene. The CDR3 is 18 residues long. V was shortened by 7 bases and J by 5 bases, with 26 bases between the two germline ends. CDR3 sequence reads: CASTITLGTPRGTGELFF. The CDR3 nucleotides read TGTGCCAGCACCATTACACTCGGGACTCCCCGGGGAACCGGGGAGCTGTTTTTT.

The chain recombines TRBV28 with TRBJ1-1; D is undetermined. V lost 4 bases, J lost 4 bases, and 10 bases lay in between. Germline CDR1 is MDHEN and CDR2 is SYDVKM. The CDR3 spans 13 residues. In DNA, the CDR3 is TGTGCCAGCAGTTGGCAGGTCACCACTGAAGCTTTCTTT. It translates to CASSWQVTTEAFF.

This sequence joins TRBV7-2 and TRBJ1-5; D call uncertain. This CDR3 contains 13 residues. Germline CDR1 is SGHTA and CDR2 is FQGNSA. Trimming shortened V by 7 bases and J by 3 bases, and 10 bases separated the two germline ends. The CDR3 DNA reads as TGTGCCAGCACTCCGGGTCACAATCAGCCCCAGCATTTT. Translated, it gives CASTPGHNQPQHF.

The chain carries TRBV18 and TRBJ1-2, with TRBD1 matching 9 bases. CDR3 length equals 17 residues. The V and J ends lost 6 bases and 4 bases, in that order; junction bases with no gene match: 15. The germline CDR1 and CDR2 sequences are KGHSH and LQKENI. Here the CDR3 DNA reads TGTGCCAGCTCCCCCCCCGGGGACAGGGATTCTGGCTATGGCTACACCTTC. Amino acid sequence: CASSPPGDRDSGYGYTF. Full variable domain (missing parts from reference TRBV18 and TRBJ1-2): NAGVMQNPRHLVRRRGQEARLRCSPMKGHSHVYWYRQLPEEGLKFMVYLQKENIIDESGMPKERFSAEFPKEGPSILRIQQVVRGDSAAYFCASSPPGDRDSGYGYTFGSGTRLTVV.

The chain uses TRBV27 and TRBJ2-7, with D maybe TRBD2 (5 bases). This CDR3 is 11 amino acids long. Trimming removed 8 bases from V and 5 bases from J, with 10 bases in between. Germline CDR1 and CDR2: MNHEY and SMNVEV (reference sequence). CDR3 protein: CASGDYDEQYF. In DNA, the CDR3 is TGTGCCAGCGGAGACTATGACGAGCAGTACTTC.

The gene calls are TRBV19 and TRBJ1-5; the match to TRBD1 covers 9 bases. V lost 7 bases and J lost 0; bases outside the gene matches: 13. There are 18 residues in the CDR3. CDR1 LNHDA and CDR2 SQIVND come from the germline V gene (reference sequence). This chain's CDR3 is CASTKLGNRGLSNQPQHF. The CDR3 DNA reads as TGTGCCAGTACCAAGCTTGGGAACAGGGGGCTTAGCAATCAGCCCCAGCATTTT. The complete variable domain, with remaining parts taken from reference TRBV19 and TRBJ1-5, reads DGGITQSPKYLFRKEGQNVTLSCEQNLNHDAMYWYRQDPGQGLRLIYYSQIVNDFQKGDIAEGYSVSREKKESFPLTVTSAQKNPTAFYLCASTKLGNRGLSNQPQHFGDGTRLSIL.

This rearrangement joins TRBV5-1 to TRBJ1-2; 9 bases agree with TRBD1. The CDR3 extends over 17 amino acids. Germline V CDR1 and CDR2: SGHRS, YFSETQ. V shed 3 bases and J 4 bases; nucleotides not matched to a gene: 13. CDR3 loop: CASSSVPGQGRGYGYTF. Here the CDR3 DNA reads TGCGCCAGCAGCTCGGTCCCGGGACAGGGAAGGGGCTATGGCTACACCTTC. Full variable domain (missing parts from reference TRBV5-1 and TRBJ1-2): KAGVTQTPRYLIKTRGQQVTLSCSPISGHRSVSWYQQTPGQGLQFLFEYFSETQRNKGNFPGRFSGRQFSNSRSEMNVSTLELGDSALYLCASSSVPGQGRGYGYTFGSGTRLTVV.

The V call is TRBV6-2 or TRBV6-3, the J call TRBJ2-2; D uncertain. From germline, CDR1 is MNHEY and CDR2 SVGEGT. Trimming pared 1 base from V and 1 base from J, leaving 4 bases between. This CDR3 region has 14 residues. DNA of the CDR3: TGTGCCAGCAGTTACTTAGTGAACACCGGGGAGCTGTTTTTT. It yields the protein CASSYLVNTGELFF.

This clone was seen a few times. The chain links TRBV2 to TRBJ1-2, with D perhaps TRBD1 (6 bases). The V and J ends lost 8 bases and 4 bases respectively, with 14 bases between them. CDR1 SNHLY and CDR2 FYNNEI come from the germline V gene. The CDR3 sequence is 13 residues long. The CDR3: CASGGQSLYGYTF. As DNA, the CDR3 is TGTGCCAGCGGAGGACAGAGCCTCTATGGCTACACCTTC.

The rearrangement links TRBV19 to TRBJ2-1; TRBD2 matches 9 bases. In germline, CDR1 is LNHDA, CDR2 SQIVND (reference sequence). This CDR3 region has 13 residues. The J segment lost 4 bases and the V segment lost 6 bases, leaving 1 base of the junction unmatched. The CDR3 is CASRTSGYNEQFF. The CDR3, as DNA: TGTGCCAGTAGAACTAGCGGGTACAATGAGCAGTTCTTC.

This chain joins TRBV28 and TRBJ1-4, with D perhaps TRBD1 (6 bases). CDR1 is MDHEN and CDR2 is SYDVKM in the germline V gene. With 2 bases removed from V and 4 bases from J, the gap between germline ends came to 11 bases. The CDR3 covers 15 residues. The CDR3 sequence: CASSLQGLNNEKLFF. The CDR3 DNA reads as TGTGCCAGCAGTTTACAGGGGCTGAATAATGAAAAACTGTTTTTT.

V is TRBV28 and J is TRBJ1-1, with 9 bases identical to TRBD1. Germline V gene lookup returns CDR1 MDHEN and CDR2 SYDVKM. Losses at the gene ends were 5 bases for V and 5 bases for J; bases not matched to a gene: 6. There are 14 residues in the CDR3. CDR3 sequence (DNA): TGTGCCAGCAGTCCGGGACAGGGTATGACTGAAGCTTTCTTT. Protein product: CASSPGQGMTEAFF.